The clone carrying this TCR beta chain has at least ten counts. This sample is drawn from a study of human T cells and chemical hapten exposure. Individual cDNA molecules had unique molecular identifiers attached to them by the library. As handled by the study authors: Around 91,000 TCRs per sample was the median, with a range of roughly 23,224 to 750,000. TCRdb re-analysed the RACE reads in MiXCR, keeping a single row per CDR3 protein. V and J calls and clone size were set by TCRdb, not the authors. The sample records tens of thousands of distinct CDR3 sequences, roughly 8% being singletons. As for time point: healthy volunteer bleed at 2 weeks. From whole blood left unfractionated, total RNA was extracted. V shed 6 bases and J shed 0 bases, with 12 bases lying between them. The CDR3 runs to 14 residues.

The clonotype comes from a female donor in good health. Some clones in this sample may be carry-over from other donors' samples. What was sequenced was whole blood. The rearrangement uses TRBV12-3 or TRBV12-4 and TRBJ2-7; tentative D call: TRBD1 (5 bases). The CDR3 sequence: CASSPHRPSYEQYF. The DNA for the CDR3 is TGTGCCAGCAGCCCCCACAGGCCCTCCTACGAGCAGTACTTC.